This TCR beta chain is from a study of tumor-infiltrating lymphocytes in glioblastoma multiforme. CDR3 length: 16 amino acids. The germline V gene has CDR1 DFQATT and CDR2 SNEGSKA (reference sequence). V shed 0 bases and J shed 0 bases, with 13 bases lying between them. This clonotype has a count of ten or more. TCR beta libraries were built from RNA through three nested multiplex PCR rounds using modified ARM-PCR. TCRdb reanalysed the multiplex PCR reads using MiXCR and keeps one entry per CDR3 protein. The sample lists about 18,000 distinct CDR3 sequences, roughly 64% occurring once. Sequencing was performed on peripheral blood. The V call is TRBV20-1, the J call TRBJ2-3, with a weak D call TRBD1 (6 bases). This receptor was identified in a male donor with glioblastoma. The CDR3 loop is CSARDLGGPSTDTQYF. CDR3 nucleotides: TGCAGTGCTAGAGATCTAGGGGGACCTAGCACAGATACGCAGTATTTT.